This T cell receptor (beta chain) is drawn from a study of control samples from healthy donors and cancer patients. Clones were read by immunoSEQ multiplex PCR, and TCRdb kept only the in-frame ones, dropping some. The data contain tens of thousands of clones, 80% to 90% of them singletons. The source is an older woman with head and neck cancer. The sequencing input was PBMCs.

CDR3 bases: TGTGCCAGCAGCTTTTCTGGCGGGGATCAGCCCCAGCATTTT. Translation gives CASSFSGGDQPQHF. The gene calls are TRBV7-2 and TRBJ1-5; D unresolved. The germline V gene has CDR1 SGHTA and CDR2 FQGNSA. The CDR3 has 14 amino acids. V lost 3 bases to trimming and J lost 5 bases, with 11 bases between them.